These T cell receptor beta chains were read from a single sample in a study of T cell responses to AZD1222 COVID-19 vaccine. The repertoire was sequenced with immunoSEQ multiplex PCR; TCRdb's copy has only in-frame clones and lacks some. The sample contains 200,000 or so clones, roughly 93% of which appear only once. Specimen: peripheral blood, collected on day 0 of AZD1222 vaccination. These receptor sequences come from an adult in good health. The CDR3 runs from the conserved cysteine through the conserved F or W. The D gene is left open where the match is weak. Not every row has a clone size; where given, it reads once, few, many or a size class.

v_gene	j_gene	abundance	d_gene	CDR3nt	CDR3aa
TRBV4-2	TRBJ2-2	once	TRBD2	TGTGCCAGCAGCCCGGCCAGGACTAGTAACACCGGGGAGCTGTTTTTT	CASSPARTSNTGELFF
TRBV5-1	TRBJ2-5	once	-	TGCGCCAGCAGCACCGCAGAGACCCAGTACTTC	CASSTAETQYF
TRBV9	TRBJ2-3	-	TRBD1	TGTGCCAGCAGCGAGACAGGGTATGGGTGGGCAGATACGCAGTATTTT	CASSETGYGWADTQYF
TRBV3-1/TRBV3-2	TRBJ2-4	-	-	TGTGCCAGCAGCCAGGCGGGGATAGCCAAAAACATTCAGTACTTC	CASSQAGIAKNIQYF
TRBV25-1	TRBJ2-3	-	TRBD2	TGTGCCAGCAGTGAATCTGGACTAGCTGTAACAGATACGCAGTATTTT	CASSESGLAVTDTQYF
TRBV6-2/TRBV6-3	TRBJ1-4	-	-	TGTGCCAGCAGTAAACGGGACTACCGGGAGGGGGTACTGTTTTTT	CASSKRDYREGVLFF
TRBV19	TRBJ1-2	-	-	TGTGCCAGTAGTATAGAGGAGATAAAAGACACACCGGATAACTATGGCTACACCTTC	CASSIEEIKDTPDNYGYTF
TRBV7-2	TRBJ1-2	few	-	TGTGCCAGCAGCGTGCTTTCCGGGACGCCATTATATGGCTACACCTTC	CASSVLSGTPLYGYTF
TRBV19	TRBJ1-4	-	TRBD1	TGTGCCAGTAGTCTTCGACAGGGGATCCCAACTAATGAAAAACTGTTTTTT	CASSLRQGIPTNEKLFF
TRBV6-5	TRBJ1-1	-	TRBD1	TGTGCCAGCAGGGTAGACAGGGTCGATAGCACTGAAGCTTTCTTT	CASRVDRVDSTEAFF
TRBV7-2	TRBJ2-7	-	TRBD2	TGTGCCAGCAGCTTGGGACTAGCGGGAGTGTACGAGCAGTACTTC	CASSLGLAGVYEQYF
TRBV14	TRBJ2-3	once	TRBD2	TGTGCCAGCAGCGCTCCGGGAGGGCCGACAGATACGCAGTATTTT	CASSAPGGPTDTQYF
TRBV5-6	TRBJ1-5	few	-	TGTGCCAGCAGTACCCGCGGGGTGTTGAATCAGCCCCAGCATTTT	CASSTRGVLNQPQHF
TRBV7-9	TRBJ2-7	once	-	TGTGCCAGCAGCTTGGCCCAGGCAGGGACCGAGCAGTACTTC	CASSLAQAGTEQYF
TRBV2	TRBJ1-2	-	TRBD1	TGTGCCAGCCCGGGACAGGAGTTGAGTACGAACTATGGCTACACCTTC	CASPGQELSTNYGYTF
TRBV5-1	TRBJ2-1	-	-	TGCGCCAGCAGCTTGGAACTCGGCACCGACAATGAGCAGTTCTTC	CASSLELGTDNEQFF
TRBV6-5	TRBJ2-1	-	-	TGTGCCAGCAGGATTGGAGAAGCCAATGAGCAGTTCTTC	CASRIGEANEQFF
TRBV7-3	TRBJ2-6	-	-	TGTGCCAGCAGCACGGACGGGCGCTCTGGGGCCAACGTCCTGACTTTC	CASSTDGRSGANVLTF
TRBV28	TRBJ2-1	-	TRBD1	TGTGCCAGCAGTCCGGAGACAGGGCTTCACAATGAGCAGTTCTTC	CASSPETGLHNEQFF
TRBV7-7	TRBJ2-5	-	TRBD1	TGTGCTAGCAGCCCCGGACAGGGATCATTAGAGACCCAGTACTTC	CASSPGQGSLETQYF
TRBV7-9	TRBJ1-3	-	-	TGTGCCAGCAGCTTTTCCAGCTCTGGAAACACCATATATTTT	CASSFSSSGNTIYF
TRBV12-3/TRBV12-4	TRBJ2-1	-	-	TGTGCCAGCAGTCCTGGCACCTACAATGAGCAGTTCTTC	CASSPGTYNEQFF